These 16 T cell receptor beta chains were all obtained from the same sample, sequenced in a study of blood T cell repertoires in COVID-19. Only in-frame clones appear in the TCRdb table, and some are missing; sequencing was by immunoSEQ multiplex PCR. The top ten hold around 3.1% of the sample, which has 200,000 or so clones, about 80% seen once. The sample was peripheral blood. The origin of the receptors is a woman younger than 45 who had recovered from COVID-19.

The rearrangement uses TRBV30 and TRBJ1-1; 7 bases agree with TRBD1. CDR3 length: 14 amino acids. Trimming at V came to 4 bases and at J to 1 base, leaving 6 bases not matched to a gene. The germline gives CDR1 GTSNPN, CDR2 SVGIG (reference sequence). The CDR3 protein is CAWITKGANTEAFF. CDR3 nucleotide sequence: TGTGCCTGGATTACAAAGGGGGCGAACACTGAAGCTTTCTTT.

This rearrangement joins TRBV6-5 to TRBJ1-5, with D tentatively TRBD1 (5 bases). The germline V and J ends were trimmed by 0 bases and 7 bases, with 16 bases remaining between them. This CDR3 has 16 amino acids. CDR1 and CDR2 (germline): MNHEY, SVGAGI. This CDR3 reads CASSYSGQSKGQPQHF. CDR3 nucleotides: TGTGCCAGCAGTTACTCAGGACAATCCAAGGGGCAGCCCCAGCATTTT.

This sequence joins TRBV3-1 (or the pseudogene TRBV3-2) and TRBJ2-7; perhaps TRBD1 as D (5 bases). This CDR3 comprises 13 residues. Trimming shortened V by 4 bases and J by 7 bases, and 14 bases separated the two germline ends. Germline-derived CDR1 and CDR2 are LGHDT and YNNKEL (reference sequence). The CDR3 DNA sequence: TGTGCCAGCAGCCCTGAGACAGACGATGAGCAGTACTTC. Translation gives CASSPETDDEQYF.

This clone has a count of ten or more. The chain has TRBV24-1 and TRBJ2-5, with TRBD1 as a possible D gene (5 bases). The germline gives CDR1 KGHDR, CDR2 SFDVKD. Trimming pared 5 bases from V and 5 bases from J, leaving 11 bases between. This CDR3 is built from 13 residues. The CDR3 reads CATSGPGWETQYF. The CDR3 DNA sequence: TGTGCCACCAGTGGTCCAGGGTGGGAGACCCAGTACTTC.

The CDR3 DNA is TGTGCCAGCAGCCAAGTCTCTGCCAGGGAGGGCTATGGCTACACCTTC. Encoded protein: CASSQVSAREGYGYTF. The chain couples TRBV4-2 to TRBJ1-2; TRBD1 might be the D (5 bases). With 1 base removed from V and 4 bases from J, the gap between germline ends came to 16 bases. There are 16 residues in the CDR3. Germline values: CDR1 LGHNA, CDR2 YNFKEQ.

V is TRBV5-4 and J is TRBJ2-1, with 9 nucleotides matching TRBD2. Looked up from germline, CDR1 is SGHNT and CDR2 is YYREEE (reference sequence). V shed 4 bases, J shed 10 bases, and the junction held 9 bases outside the gene matches. The CDR3 totals 14 residues. CDR3 coding DNA: TGTGCCAGCAGCCTTGAGAGCGGGAGGACCGAGCAGTTCTTC. This encodes CASSLESGRTEQFF.

V and J are TRBV19 and TRBJ2-7; TRBD2 matches 10 bases. CDR3 length: 15 amino acids. Germline CDR1 LNHDA, CDR2 SQIVND (reference sequence). The junction had 8 bases not matched to a gene; V was cut back by 3 bases and J by 6 bases. In nucleotides, the CDR3 is TGTGCCAGTAGTATTAACTTTTGGACTAGCGGCGAGCAGTACTTC. Amino acids: CASSINFWTSGEQYF.

V gene TRBV7-3 combines with J gene TRBJ2-2; 8 bases line up with TRBD1. V was pared by 5 bases and J by 3 bases, with 8 bases of the junction left unmatched. Germline assignment: CDR1 SGHTA and CDR2 FQGTGA. CDR3 length equals 16 residues. The CDR3 loop is CASSPGQGRHTGELFF. CDR3 DNA sequence: TGTGCCAGCAGCCCAGGACAGGGCCGTCACACCGGGGAGCTGTTTTTT.

The chain couples TRBV10-3 to TRBJ2-3, with TRBD1 matching 8 bases. This CDR3 has 16 residues. The V segment lost 6 bases and the J segment 0 bases; nucleotides outside the gene matches: 8. Germline V lookup: CDR1 ENHRY, CDR2 SYGVKD. For the CDR3, the DNA is TGTGCCATCAGATCCTTGGGACAGGCGAGCACAGATACGCAGTATTTT. Translation: CAIRSLGQASTDTQYF.

This chain links TRBV11-2 with TRBJ2-3, with 10 bases that match TRBD2. Germline CDR1 reads SGHAT; CDR2 reads FQNNGV. CDR3 size: 17 residues. The J segment lost 0 bases and the V segment lost 4 bases, leaving 7 bases of the junction unmatched. The CDR3 DNA sequence: TGTGCCAGCAGCTGGAGCGGGAGGGACCCTAGCACAGATACGCAGTATTTT. Its protein product is CASSWSGRDPSTDTQYF.

This clone was detected only once. This chain uses TRBV29-1 with TRBJ1-2; tentative D call: TRBD1 (6 bases). V shed 1 base and J shed 8 bases, with 14 bases lying between them. There are 13 residues in the CDR3. CDR1 and CDR2 (germline): SQVTM, ANQGSEA. The CDR3 bases are TGCAGCGTTGAAGGGGTCAGGGGAAACGGCTACACCTTC. This translates into CSVEGVRGNGYTF. Looking up the rest from reference TRBV29-1 and TRBJ1-2 gives the full variable domain: SAVISQKPSRDICQRGTSLTIQCQVDSQVTMMFWYRQQPGQSLTLIATANQGSEATYESGFVIDKFPISRPNLTFSTLTVSNMSPEDSSIYLCSVEGVRGNGYTFGSGTRLTVV.

This clone was counted many times. The chain employs TRBV5-4 and TRBJ2-7, with TRBD2 matching 11 bases. Germline lookup yields CDR1 SGHNT and CDR2 YYREEE (reference sequence). V shed 3 bases, J shed 4 bases, and the junction held 9 bases outside the gene matches. The CDR3 loop spans 16 amino acids. The CDR3 reads CASSSGLAGDLYEQYF. The CDR3 nucleotides read TGTGCCAGCAGCTCCGGACTAGCGGGTGATTTATACGAGCAGTACTTC.

J is TRBJ2-7 and V is TRBV5-1; D might be TRBD1 (7 bases). Per germline, CDR1 SGHRS and CDR2 YFSETQ. Trimming pared 4 bases from V and 2 bases from J, leaving 22 bases between. This CDR3 spans 17 amino acids. CDR3 nucleotides: TGCGCCAGCAGCATCTTCCCAACAGGGGAGGAGGCCTACGAGCAGTACTTC. Translated: CASSIFPTGEEAYEQYF.

As to this clone: Other DNA sequences within the sample encode an identical CDR3. V and J are TRBV7-2 and TRBJ2-7, with 8 nucleotides matching TRBD1. Germline CDR1 SGHTA, CDR2 FQGNSA. J gave up 4 bases and V 3 bases, and 5 bases lay outside the gene matches. This CDR3 region has 14 residues. CDR3 DNA: TGTGCCAGCAGCTTGTGGACAGGGCCGTACGAGCAGTACTTC. Protein: CASSLWTGPYEQYF.

The CDR3 sequence is CASLPGTASDTQYF. The CDR3 nucleotides read TGTGCCAGTCTTCCCGGGACAGCCTCTGATACGCAGTATTTT. This chain connects TRBV11-1 to TRBJ2-3, with 7 nucleotides matching TRBD1. Germline CDR1 SGHAT, CDR2 FQDESV (reference sequence). V trimming: 9 bases; J trimming: 6 bases; junction bases outside the gene matches: 12. The CDR3 contains 14 residues.

This clone has only one observation. The rearrangement links TRBV5-1 to TRBJ2-1, with 8 nucleotides matching TRBD2. V shed 3 bases and J 3 bases; nucleotides not matched to a gene: 5. The CDR3 extends over 15 amino acids. Germline CDR1 is SGHRS and CDR2 is YFSETQ. The CDR3 nucleotides are TGCGCCAGCAGCTCGAGCGGGAGAGGCTACAATGAGCAGTTCTTC. It encodes CASSSSGRGYNEQFF. The full variable domain, with the rest looked up from reference TRBV5-1 and TRBJ2-1, is KAGVTQTPRYLIKTRGQQVTLSCSPISGHRSVSWYQQTPGQGLQFLFEYFSETQRNKGNFPGRFSGRQFSNSRSEMNVSTLELGDSALYLCASSSSGRGYNEQFFGPGTRLTVL.